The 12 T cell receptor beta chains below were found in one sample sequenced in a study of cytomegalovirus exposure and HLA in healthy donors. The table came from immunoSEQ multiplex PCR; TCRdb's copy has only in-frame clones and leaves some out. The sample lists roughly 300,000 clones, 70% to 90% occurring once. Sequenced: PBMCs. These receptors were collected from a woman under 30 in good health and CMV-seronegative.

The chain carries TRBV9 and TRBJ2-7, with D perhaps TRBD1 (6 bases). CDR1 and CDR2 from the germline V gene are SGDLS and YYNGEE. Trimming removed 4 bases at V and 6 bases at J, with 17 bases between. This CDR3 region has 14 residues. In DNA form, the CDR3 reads TGTGCCAGCAGCCCTAGGACAGCCCCAGGCGAGCAGTACTTC. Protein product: CASSPRTAPGEQYF.

The DNA for the CDR3 is TGTGCCAGCAGTTACGGTTTCGGAGGGACCCAGTACTTC. This translates into CASSYGFGGTQYF. This chain joins TRBV6-5 and TRBJ2-5; a weak D match, TRBD2 (5 bases). Germline V gene lookup returns CDR1 MNHEY and CDR2 SVGAGI. With 2 bases removed from V and 7 bases from J, the gap between germline ends came to 11 bases. The CDR3 length is 13 residues.

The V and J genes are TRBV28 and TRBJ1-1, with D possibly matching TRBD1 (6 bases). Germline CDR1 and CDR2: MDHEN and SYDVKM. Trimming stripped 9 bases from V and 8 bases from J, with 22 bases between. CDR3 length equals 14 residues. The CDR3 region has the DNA TGTGCCAGGTTTCCTCCGGGACACCTACCCGAAGCTTTCTTT. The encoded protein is CARFPPGHLPEAFF.

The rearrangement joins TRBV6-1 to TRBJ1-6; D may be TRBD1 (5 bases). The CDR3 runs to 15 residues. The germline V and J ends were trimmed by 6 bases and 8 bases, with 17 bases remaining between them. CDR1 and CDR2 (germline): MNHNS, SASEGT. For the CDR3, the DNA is TGTGCCAGCAGAAGACCCCAGGGTATGCATTCACCCCTCCACTTT. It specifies CASRRPQGMHSPLHF.

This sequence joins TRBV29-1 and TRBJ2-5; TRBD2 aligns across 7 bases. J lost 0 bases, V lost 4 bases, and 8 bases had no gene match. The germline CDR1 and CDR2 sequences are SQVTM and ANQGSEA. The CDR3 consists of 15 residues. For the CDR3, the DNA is TGCAGCGTTGGACTTAGCGGGTTTCACCAAGAGACCCAGTACTTC. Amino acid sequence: CSVGLSGFHQETQYF. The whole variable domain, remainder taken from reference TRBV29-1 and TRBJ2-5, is SAVISQKPSRDICQRGTSLTIQCQVDSQVTMMFWYRQQPGQSLTLIATANQGSEATYESGFVIDKFPISRPNLTFSTLTVSNMSPEDSSIYLCSVGLSGFHQETQYFGPGTRLLVL.

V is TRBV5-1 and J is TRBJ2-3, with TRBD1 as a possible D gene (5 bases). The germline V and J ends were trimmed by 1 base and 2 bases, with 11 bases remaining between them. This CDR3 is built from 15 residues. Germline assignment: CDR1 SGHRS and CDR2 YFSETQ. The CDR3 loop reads CASSLRGTLTDTQYF. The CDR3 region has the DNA TGCGCCAGCAGCTTGAGGGGCACCCTCACAGATACGCAGTATTTT.

Here the CDR3 reads CASSTGFSTEAFF. In DNA, the CDR3 is TGTGCCAGCAGTACAGGATTTTCAACTGAAGCTTTCTTT. This sequence joins TRBV28 and TRBJ1-1, with a possible D match to TRBD1 (5 bases). This CDR3 is 13 amino acids long. Germline CDR1 MDHEN, CDR2 SYDVKM. Trimming left V 5 bases short and J 5 bases short, with 12 bases between.

As DNA, the CDR3 is TGTGCCAGCCGCTGGGACTCGTACTCTGGGGCCAACGTCCTGACTTTC. Translation gives CASRWDSYSGANVLTF. The rearrangement links TRBV7-2 to TRBJ2-6; TRBD2 is a possible D gene (6 bases). Germline CDR1 is SGHTA and CDR2 is FQGNSA. The length of the CDR3 is 16 residues. The ends were cut back, 8 bases at V and 0 bases at J, with 14 bases in the middle.

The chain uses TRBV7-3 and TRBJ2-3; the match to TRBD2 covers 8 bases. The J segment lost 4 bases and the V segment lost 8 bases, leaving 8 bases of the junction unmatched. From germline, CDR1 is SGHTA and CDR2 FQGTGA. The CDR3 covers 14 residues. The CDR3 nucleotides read TGTGCCAGCGCGCTGGCGGGAGGCCCAGATACGCAGTATTTT. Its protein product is CASALAGGPDTQYF.

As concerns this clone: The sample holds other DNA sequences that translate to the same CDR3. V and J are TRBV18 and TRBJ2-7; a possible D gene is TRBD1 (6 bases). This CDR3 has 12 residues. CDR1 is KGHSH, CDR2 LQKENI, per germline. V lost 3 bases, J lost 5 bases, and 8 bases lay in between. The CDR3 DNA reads TGTGCCAGCTCACCCCGGACAGACGAGCAGTACTTC. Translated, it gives CASSPRTDEQYF.

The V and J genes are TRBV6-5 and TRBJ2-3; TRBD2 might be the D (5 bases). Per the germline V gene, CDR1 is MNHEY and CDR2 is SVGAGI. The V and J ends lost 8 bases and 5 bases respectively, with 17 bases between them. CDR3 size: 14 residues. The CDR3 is CASGQRLEGDTQYF. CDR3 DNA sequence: TGTGCCAGCGGCCAAAGACTCGAGGGAGATACGCAGTATTTT.

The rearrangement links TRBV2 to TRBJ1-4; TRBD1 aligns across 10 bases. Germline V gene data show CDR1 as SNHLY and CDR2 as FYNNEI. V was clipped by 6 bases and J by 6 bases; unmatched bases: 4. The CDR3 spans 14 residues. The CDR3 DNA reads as TGTGCCAGCAGAACCGGGACAGGGGATGAAAAACTGTTTTTT. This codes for CASRTGTGDEKLFF. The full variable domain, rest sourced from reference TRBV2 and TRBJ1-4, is EPEVTQTPSHQVTQMGQEVILRCVPISNHLYFYWYRQILGQKVEFLVSFYNNEISEKSEIFDDQFSVERPDGSNFTLKIRSTKLEDSAMYFCASRTGTGDEKLFFGSGTQLSVL.